Presented here are 22 T cell receptor beta chains from one specimen sequenced in a study of blood T cell repertoires in COVID-19. The method was immunoSEQ multiplex PCR; TCRdb's version includes in-frame clones alone and lacks a portion of them. This table holds tens of thousands of clones, nearly 90% found once. The source material was peripheral blood. The receptors here all came from a human donor in a cohort sampled during active COVID-19.

The chain joins TRBV9 to TRBJ2-5, with D tentatively TRBD2 (7 bases). V was trimmed by 0 bases and J by 5 bases, leaving 14 bases between them. From germline, CDR1 is SGDLS and CDR2 YYNGEE. The CDR3 runs 15 residues. CDR3 loop: CASSVAGGAVETQYF. CDR3 nucleotides: TGTGCCAGCAGCGTAGCTGGGGGGGCCGTCGAGACCCAGTACTTC.

The rearrangement uses TRBV23-1 and TRBJ1-2; maybe TRBD1 (6 bases). TRBV23-1 is designated an ORF whose function remains uncertain. This CDR3 is built from 14 residues. Trimming took 4 bases from V and 6 from J, leaving 15 bases between them. DNA for the CDR3: TGCGCCAGCAGTCCGCGGACAGACTTTGATGGCTACACCTTC. It codes for CASSPRTDFDGYTF.

The sample holds a few counts of this clone. This rearrangement joins TRBV30 to TRBJ1-4; 7 bases align to TRBD1. The CDR3 covers 12 residues. CDR1 and CDR2 (germline): GTSNPN, SVGIG (reference sequence). V was clipped by 6 bases and J by 10 bases; unmatched bases: 8. CDR3 residues: CACQGGLGKLFF. The CDR3 nucleotides read TGTGCCTGCCAGGGGGGCCTCGGAAAACTGTTTTTT.

This sequence joins TRBV14 and TRBJ2-5; 10 bases match TRBD1. Losses at the gene ends were 5 bases for V and 2 bases for J; bases not matched to a gene: 2. CDR1 is SGHDN and CDR2 is FVKESK in the germline V gene. This CDR3 spans 14 amino acids. For the CDR3, the DNA is TGTGCCAGCAGCTGGACAGGGGGACAAGAGACCCAGTACTTC. This encodes CASSWTGGQETQYF. Complete variable domain (other parts from reference TRBV14 and TRBJ2-5): EAGVTQFPSHSVIEKGQTVTLRCDPISGHDNLYWYRRVMGKEIKFLLHFVKESKQDESGMPNNRFLAERTGGTYSTLKVQPAELEDSGVYFCASSWTGGQETQYFGPGTRLLVL.

The rearrangement joins TRBV7-6 to TRBJ2-3, with D possibly TRBD1 on 5 matching bases. The CDR3 totals 15 residues. V lost 5 bases and J 8 bases, leaving 20 bases between the germline ends. Germline V gene sequence: CDR1 SGHVS, CDR2 FNYEAQ. Here the CDR3 reads CASSQGQARSGTQYF. CDR3 DNA sequence: TGTGCCAGCAGCCAGGGCCAAGCGAGGTCTGGTACGCAGTATTTT.

This clone turned up a few times. The CDR3 protein is CASSGQEKGGYF. CDR3 nucleotides: TGTGCCAGCAGCGGTCAGGAAAAAGGGGGGTACTTC. V usage is TRBV6-5 and J usage is TRBJ2-7, with a possible D match to TRBD1 (6 bases). The CDR3 has 12 amino acids. CDR1 and CDR2 from the germline V gene are MNHEY and SVGAGI. Trimming removed 6 bases at V and 12 bases at J, with 18 bases between.

This chain joins TRBV14 and TRBJ1-2, with 9 bases aligning to TRBD1. V trimming: 5 bases; J trimming: 2 bases; junction bases outside the gene matches: 6. The CDR3 contains 15 residues. The V gene's germline CDR1 is SGHDN and CDR2 FVKESK. As DNA, the CDR3 is TGTGCCAGCAGCTTGCAGACAGGGGGGAACTATGGCTACACCTTC. Translation: CASSLQTGGNYGYTF. The whole variable domain, remainder taken from reference TRBV14 and TRBJ1-2, is EAGVTQFPSHSVIEKGQTVTLRCDPISGHDNLYWYRRVMGKEIKFLLHFVKESKQDESGMPNNRFLAERTGGTYSTLKVQPAELEDSGVYFCASSLQTGGNYGYTFGSGTRLTVV.

The chain has TRBV19 and TRBJ1-5; D not certain. V was trimmed by 0 bases and J by 1 base, leaving 16 bases between them. The CDR3 spans 18 residues. Germline V gene lookup returns CDR1 LNHDA and CDR2 SQIVND (reference sequence). CDR3 protein: CASSIDLWGGLSNQPQHF. CDR3 coding DNA: TGTGCCAGTAGTATAGATCTATGGGGAGGGTTGAGCAATCAGCCCCAGCATTTT. Filled out from reference TRBV19 and TRBJ1-5, the complete variable domain reads DGGITQSPKYLFRKEGQNVTLSCEQNLNHDAMYWYRQDPGQGLRLIYYSQIVNDFQKGDIAEGYSVSREKKESFPLTVTSAQKNPTAFYLCASSIDLWGGLSNQPQHFGDGTRLSIL.

This clone was detected only a few times. V and J are TRBV4-2 and TRBJ2-2; 8 nucleotides agree with TRBD2. V lost 4 bases, J lost 5 bases, and 12 bases stayed unmatched. Germline loops: CDR1 LGHNA, CDR2 YNFKEQ. This CDR3 has 17 amino acids. The CDR3 is CASSPGALRGETGELFF. CDR3 nucleotide sequence: TGTGCCAGCAGCCCAGGGGCATTGCGGGGGGAAACCGGGGAGCTGTTTTTT.

V and J are TRBV7-9 and TRBJ1-2, with D possibly TRBD1 on 6 matching bases. CDR3 size: 15 residues. CDR1 is SEHNR, CDR2 FQNEAQ, per germline (reference sequence). V lost 5 bases, J lost 5 bases, and 18 bases lay in between. The CDR3, as DNA: TGTGCCAGCAGCCATACAATGAACAGGGCTTATGGCTACACCTTC. Its protein product is CASSHTMNRAYGYTF.

This clone was counted between two and nine times. The same CDR3 arises from other DNA sequences in this sample as well. The V and J genes are TRBV11-2 and TRBJ2-7, with 7 bases identical to TRBD1. V shed 3 bases, J shed 2 bases, and the junction held 4 bases outside the gene matches. Germline CDR1 reads SGHAT; CDR2 reads FQNNGV. The length of the CDR3 is 14 residues. The CDR3 DNA is TGTGCCAGCAGCTTTTCAGGGGGTACCTACGAGCAGTACTTC. It translates to CASSFSGGTYEQYF.

V usage is TRBV5-1 and J usage is TRBJ1-2; the D gene is possibly TRBD1 (6 bases). Trimming took off 1 base at V and 0 bases at J, with 16 bases between the two ends. The germline gives CDR1 SGHRS, CDR2 YFSETQ. CDR3 length equals 17 residues. The CDR3 nucleotides are TGCGCCAGCAGCTTGACCGGGACACCAAGCTCTAACTATGGCTACACCTTC. Translating it yields CASSLTGTPSSNYGYTF.

This sequence joins TRBV29-1 and TRBJ2-5; D not certain. Trimming removed 3 bases from V and 3 bases from J, with 17 bases in between. The CDR3 spans 15 residues. Germline loops: CDR1 SQVTM, CDR2 ANQGSEA. DNA for the CDR3: TGCAGCGTTGATGAGGTCTACTCTAAAAAAGAGACCCAGTACTTC. Residues: CSVDEVYSKKETQYF.

This sequence joins TRBV27 and TRBJ1-5, with D uncertain. V lost 2 bases and J 8 bases, leaving 19 bases between the germline ends. Per the germline V gene, CDR1 is MNHEY and CDR2 is SMNVEV (reference sequence). CDR3 length equals 16 residues. CDR3 residues: CASSLPRYNENEPQHF. Here the CDR3 DNA reads TGTGCCAGCAGTTTACCTAGATACAACGAAAACGAGCCCCAGCATTTT.

This chain uses TRBV19 with TRBJ2-7; D is possibly TRBD1 (5 bases). Looked up from germline, CDR1 is LNHDA and CDR2 is SQIVND (reference sequence). This CDR3 has 14 amino acids. Trimming took 0 bases from V and 1 from J, leaving 7 bases between them. Here the CDR3 DNA reads TGTGCCAGTAGTATAGAAGACAGTTCCTACGAGCAGTACTTC. The encoded protein is CASSIEDSSYEQYF.

J is TRBJ1-5 and V is TRBV19; D gene ambiguous. V lost 4 bases and J 7 bases, leaving 14 bases between the germline ends. CDR3 length: 14 residues. Looked up from germline, CDR1 is LNHDA and CDR2 is SQIVND (reference sequence). CDR3 region: CASSKRELSQPQHF. CDR3 DNA sequence: TGTGCCAGTAGTAAGAGGGAATTGAGCCAGCCCCAGCATTTT.

The chain employs TRBV28 and TRBJ1-4; 7 nucleotides align to TRBD1. Looked up from germline, CDR1 is MDHEN and CDR2 is SYDVKM. This CDR3 has 15 amino acids. V lost 5 bases and J lost 5; bases outside the gene matches: 8. The DNA of the CDR3 is TGTGCCAGCAGTCTCCCGACAGGGACAAATGAAAAACTGTTTTTT. Residues: CASSLPTGTNEKLFF.

The chain joins TRBV29-1 to TRBJ2-7; 8 bases line up with TRBD1. V was clipped by 7 bases and J by 2 bases; unmatched bases: 4. The germline V gene has CDR1 SQVTM and CDR2 ANQGSEA. This CDR3 has 12 amino acids. The DNA of the CDR3 is TGCAGCGGGGGGACAGGTACCTACGAGCAGTACTTC. It encodes CSGGTGTYEQYF.

V gene TRBV6-5 combines with J gene TRBJ2-7; TRBD2 aligns across 8 bases. Germline trimming cut 7 bases from V and 6 bases from J; bases unmatched to any gene: 5. The CDR3 covers 12 residues. The germline V gene has CDR1 MNHEY and CDR2 SVGAGI. The CDR3 DNA is TGTGCCAGCACGGGGGGGTTCCGCGAGCAGTACTTC. Translation: CASTGGFREQYF.

The V call is TRBV25-1, the J call TRBJ1-1; D unclear. The V and J ends lost 5 bases and 5 bases respectively, with 12 bases between them. Germline lookup yields CDR1 MGHDK and CDR2 SYGVNS. The CDR3 loop spans 13 amino acids. Here the CDR3 reads CASSPPGWTEAFF. CDR3 sequence (DNA): TGTGCCAGCAGTCCCCCGGGTTGGACTGAAGCTTTCTTT.

The chain uses TRBV10-3 and TRBJ1-2; 8 nucleotides agree with TRBD1. Germline CDR1 and CDR2: ENHRY and SYGVKD. This CDR3 region has 13 residues. The V gene end was trimmed by 4 bases and the J gene end by 6 bases; junction bases not matched to a gene: 4. The CDR3 sequence is CAISGTGTHGYTF. The DNA for the CDR3 is TGTGCCATCAGTGGGACAGGGACCCATGGCTACACCTTC.

V gene TRBV9 combines with J gene TRBJ1-2; 9 nucleotides align to TRBD1. CDR3 length: 14 amino acids. V lost 4 bases to trimming and J lost 7 bases; unmatched junction nucleotides: 8. Germline V gene data show CDR1 as SGDLS and CDR2 as YYNGEE. The CDR3 is CASSQDGTGLGYTF. In DNA form, the CDR3 reads TGTGCCAGCAGCCAAGACGGGACAGGGCTTGGCTACACCTTC.